This passage covers 32 T cell receptor beta chains from one sample sequenced in a study of blood T cell repertoires in COVID-19 (TCRdb year 2020). The library was obtained by the immunoSEQ multiplex PCR assay. Drawn from immuneACCESS, this table holds only the in-frame rearrangements with V and J called that TCRdb kept. Clones are partly lost; checked studies trace under half to an unresolved V gene and leave the rest unexplained. The sample table lists approximately 160,000 clones, around 82% of them with a count of one. The ten largest clones add up to approximately 5.4% of the sample. Sequenced material: PBMCs or T cells enriched from blood (not recorded which). These receptors were collected from a man aged 35 to 55 who had recovered from COVID-19.

The chain has TRBV4-1 and TRBJ2-2; D gene ambiguous. The germline V gene encodes CDR1 MGHRA and CDR2 YSYEKL. The CDR3 has 14 amino acids. Trimming took off 1 base at V and 1 base at J, with 4 bases between the two ends. The CDR3 region is CASSQVVNTGELFF. The CDR3 DNA reads TGCGCCAGCAGCCAAGTAGTGAACACCGGGGAGCTGTTTTTT.

Of note for this clone: The junction differs from germline at one of its ends, possibly a read error. The gene calls are TRBV6-4 and TRBJ2-1, with a tentative D call TRBD2 (6 bases). Germline-derived CDR1 and CDR2 are MRHNA and SNTAGT. The CDR3 totals 15 residues. CDR3 residues: CASSDSPADYTEQFF. The DNA of the CDR3 is TGTGCCAGCAGTGACTCGCCAGCGGACTACACTGAGCAGTTCTTC.

The V and J genes are TRBV3-1 (or the pseudogene TRBV3-2) and TRBJ1-5; D possibly corresponds to TRBD1 (6 bases). Per the germline V gene, CDR1 is LGHDT and CDR2 is YNNKEL (reference sequence). V was pared by 3 bases and J by 6 bases, with 18 bases between. CDR3 length: 16 amino acids. This CDR3 is CASSQTGTSRGQPQHF. For the CDR3, the DNA is TGTGCCAGCAGCCAGACCGGGACATCCCGTGGTCAGCCCCAGCATTTT.

This clone was seen a few times. V is TRBV12-3 or TRBV12-4 and J is TRBJ2-1, with D perhaps matching TRBD2 (5 bases). V was shortened by 5 bases and J by 3 bases, with 8 bases between the two germline ends. The CDR3 is 13 residues long. The CDR3 sequence is CASSLGIYNEQFF. The CDR3, as DNA: TGTGCCAGCAGTCTCGGGATCTACAATGAGCAGTTCTTC.

This clone came up once. The chain has TRBV9 and TRBJ2-3, with D hard to call. The germline gives CDR1 SGDLS, CDR2 YYNGEE. V lost 0 bases and J lost 3, with 5 bases in between. This CDR3 spans 13 amino acids. CDR3 DNA: TGTGCCAGCAGCGTAGCTAGGACAGATACGCAGTATTTT. This gives the protein CASSVARTDTQYF. The full variable domain, in which reference TRBV9 and TRBJ2-3 provide the parts outside the CDR3, is DSGVTQTPKHLITATGQRVTLRCSPRSGDLSVYWYQQSLDQGLQFLIQYYNGEERAKGNILERFSAQQFPDLHSELNLSSLELGDSALYFCASSVARTDTQYFGPGTRLTVL.

The CDR3 DNA reads as TGTGCCAGCAACGACAGGGGTGTAAATGAAAAACTGTTTTTT. It encodes CASNDRGVNEKLFF. The chain employs TRBV6-5 and TRBJ1-4; TRBD1 matches at 8 bases. CDR1 MNHEY and CDR2 SVGAGI come from the germline V gene. Germline trimming cut 7 bases from V and 5 bases from J; bases unmatched to any gene: 6. The CDR3 has 14 amino acids.

The chain recombines TRBV5-6 with TRBJ2-7; 7 bases agree with TRBD1. CDR3 size: 13 residues. V was clipped by 1 base and J by 4 bases; unmatched bases: 2. CDR1 and CDR2 (germline): SGHDT, YYEEEE. CDR3 sequence reads: CASSLNRGYEQYF. The DNA for the CDR3 is TGTGCCAGCAGCTTGAACAGGGGTTACGAGCAGTACTTC.

This clone has only a few counts. V gene TRBV15 combines with J gene TRBJ1-5; TRBD1 matches at 8 bases. This CDR3 spans 18 amino acids. Germline V gene lookup returns CDR1 LNHNV and CDR2 YYDKDF (reference sequence). The V gene end was trimmed by 2 bases and the J gene end by 0 bases; junction bases not matched to a gene: 9. CDR3 DNA sequence: TGTGCCACCAGCAGATCCCGGGACAGGTATTATAGCAATCAGCCCCAGCATTTT. Translating gives CATSRSRDRYYSNQPQHF.

V usage is TRBV2 and J usage is TRBJ1-1, with TRBD1 matching 8 bases. CDR3 length equals 13 residues. The germline CDR1 and CDR2 sequences are SNHLY and FYNNEI. V lost 9 bases and J lost 2; bases outside the gene matches: 5. CDR3 region: CASAGTGNTEAFF. Written as DNA, the CDR3 is TGTGCCAGTGCGGGGACAGGAAACACTGAAGCTTTCTTT. The whole variable domain, remainder taken from reference TRBV2 and TRBJ1-1, is EPEVTQTPSHQVTQMGQEVILRCVPISNHLYFYWYRQILGQKVEFLVSFYNNEISEKSEIFDDQFSVERPDGSNFTLKIRSTKLEDSAMYFCASAGTGNTEAFFGQGTRLTVV.

This clone occurred once. The chain couples TRBV7-8 to TRBJ2-5; 7 nucleotides align to TRBD2. Germline V gene lookup returns CDR1 SGHVS and CDR2 FQNEAQ. The CDR3 sequence is 17 residues long. The junction had 9 bases not matched to a gene; V was cut back by 1 base and J by 1 base. The chain's CDR3 is CASSLVPPGGGQETQYF. In DNA, the CDR3 is TGTGCCAGCAGCTTAGTCCCTCCTGGCGGGGGCCAAGAGACCCAGTACTTC.

The gene calls are TRBV20-1 and TRBJ1-3; D gene unclear. Germline CDR1 reads DFQATT; CDR2 reads SNEGSKA (reference sequence). V shed 3 bases and J shed 4 bases, with 10 bases lying between them. CDR3 length: 13 residues. The CDR3 DNA follows: TGCAGTGCTAGTAGCGGTCCGGGAAACACCATATATTTT. This encodes CSASSGPGNTIYF.

The gene calls are TRBV9 and TRBJ2-2; D is possibly TRBD1 (6 bases). V was shortened by 3 bases and J by 6 bases, with 12 bases between the two germline ends. The germline V gene has CDR1 SGDLS and CDR2 YYNGEE. This CDR3 spans 14 amino acids. This CDR3 reads CASSEQGYPGELFF. CDR3 bases: TGTGCCAGCAGCGAACAGGGATACCCCGGGGAGCTGTTTTTT.

V usage is TRBV11-3 and J usage is TRBJ1-3; no firm D call. The germline CDR1 and CDR2 sequences are SGHNT and YENEEA. The CDR3 runs to 15 residues. V dropped 1 base and J dropped 2 bases, with 9 bases sitting between them. The CDR3 nucleotides read TGTGCCAGCAGCTTAGTTTACTTGACTGGAAACACCATATATTTT. Its protein is CASSLVYLTGNTIYF.

The CDR3 loop reads CASSPVGGQKYEQYF. DNA for the CDR3: TGTGCCAGCAGCCCAGTAGGGGGCCAAAAGTACGAGCAGTACTTC. The chain has TRBV7-3 and TRBJ2-7; 7 bases are a match to TRBD1. V lost 5 bases and J lost 4; bases outside the gene matches: 11. The CDR3 is 15 amino acids. The germline V gene encodes CDR1 SGHTA and CDR2 FQGTGA.

The chain is built from TRBV30 and TRBJ1-2; the match to TRBD1 covers 8 bases. The ends lost 2 bases at V and 7 bases at J; junction bases unmatched: 6. Germline V CDR1 and CDR2: GTSNPN, SVGIG (reference sequence). The CDR3 has 13 amino acids. Written as DNA, the CDR3 is TGTGCCTGGAGTCCTACAGGGGGATCTGGCTACACCTTC. It is translated as CAWSPTGGSGYTF.

The chain employs TRBV6-1 and TRBJ1-5; D is undetermined. This CDR3 comprises 13 residues. Trimming cost V 1 base and J 9 bases, with 10 bases left between them. Germline V gives CDR1 MNHNS, CDR2 SASEGT. The CDR3 DNA follows: TGTGCCAGCAGTGAAGATCTTCTTCGGCCCCAGCATTTT. This codes for CASSEDLLRPQHF.

The chain uses TRBV21-1 and TRBJ2-5; the table names TRBD1, a call not compared with the DNA. TRBV21-1 is assigned pseudogene status. The CDR3 consists of 14 residues. The CDR3 is CASGATYQEETQYF. In nucleotides, the CDR3 is TGTGCCAGCGGGGCGACCTATCAAGAGGAGACCCAGTACTTC.

This chain connects TRBV4-1 to TRBJ2-3, with 9 bases lining up with TRBD2. Looked up from germline, CDR1 is MGHRA and CDR2 is YSYEKL. The CDR3 consists of 16 residues. V dropped 3 bases and J dropped 2; count of bases not matched to a gene: 6. The CDR3 bases are TGCGCCAGCAGCCAGTCAGAGCGGGGGGTCACAGATACGCAGTATTTT. It yields the protein CASSQSERGVTDTQYF.

The chain carries TRBV19 and TRBJ1-2, with D perhaps TRBD1 (6 bases). This CDR3 contains 14 residues. The ends were cut back, 6 bases at V and 6 bases at J, with 17 bases in the middle. Germline values: CDR1 LNHDA, CDR2 SQIVND (reference sequence). The DNA of the CDR3 is TGTGCCAGTAGGACCGCTGGGGGCGGAAATGGCTACACCTTC. Its translation: CASRTAGGGNGYTF.

To note about this clone: Other nucleotide sequences in the sample specify the same CDR3. V and J are TRBV6-5 and TRBJ1-1, with a tentative D call TRBD1 (5 bases). CDR1 and CDR2 (germline): MNHEY, SVGAGI. The CDR3 length is 11 residues. V was cut by 8 bases and J by 5 bases, with 9 bases left in between. The CDR3 DNA reads as TGTGCCAGCGGGCGGGGGACTGAAGCTTTCTTT. Translating gives CASGRGTEAFF.

V gene TRBV24-1 combines with J gene TRBJ1-5; 11 bases map to TRBD1. The CDR3 is 22 amino acids. CDR1 and CDR2 from the germline V gene are KGHDR and SFDVKD. V dropped 1 base and J dropped 6; count of bases not matched to a gene: 22. CDR3 DNA sequence: TGTGCCACCAGTGATTTTCCCCGTAAAAGAGCCTATGGGACAGGGGGAGGTCAGCCCCAGCATTTT. Translating gives CATSDFPRKRAYGTGGGQPQHF.

This chain links TRBV19 with TRBJ2-2, with D possibly matching TRBD1 (5 bases). The CDR3 contains 15 residues. Per germline, CDR1 LNHDA and CDR2 SQIVND (reference sequence). V lost 8 bases and J 0 bases, leaving 13 bases between the germline ends. The CDR3: CASHWRQTNTGELFF. DNA for the CDR3: TGTGCCAGTCACTGGCGACAGACGAACACCGGGGAGCTGTTTTTT.

The chain carries TRBV27 and TRBJ2-1, with TRBD2 matching over 9 bases. Per germline, CDR1 MNHEY and CDR2 SMNVEV (reference sequence). CDR3 length: 15 residues. Unmatched junction bases numbered 7, after V lost 2 bases and J lost 8 bases. DNA for the CDR3: TGTGCCAGCAGTTTACGGGCGGGGGGGCCCGATGAGCAGTTCTTC. This encodes CASSLRAGGPDEQFF.

The chain recombines TRBV6-5 with TRBJ2-5, with D unresolved. The CDR3 is 14 residues long. Trimming shortened V by 4 bases and J by 3 bases, and 12 bases separated the two germline ends. In germline, CDR1 is MNHEY, CDR2 SVGAGI. Written as DNA, the CDR3 is TGTGCCAGCAGTTTTCAGAAACCAGAAGAGACCCAGTACTTC. This sequence encodes CASSFQKPEETQYF.

The chain is built from TRBV10-3 and TRBJ2-1, with TRBD1 matching over 9 bases. Germline CDR1 and CDR2: ENHRY and SYGVKD. Unmatched junction bases numbered 11, after V lost 8 bases and J lost 9 bases. The CDR3 spans 14 residues. CDR3 DNA: TGTGCCATCGAACAGGGGGCTGGGGGTAGTGAGCAGTTCTTC. This gives the protein CAIEQGAGGSEQFF.

V usage is TRBV7-6 and J usage is TRBJ1-5; D unresolved. The germline V gene encodes CDR1 SGHVS and CDR2 FNYEAQ. This CDR3 has 14 amino acids. Trimming removed 1 base at V and 7 bases at J, with 11 bases between. The CDR3: CASSLDPYGQPQHF. The CDR3 DNA sequence: TGTGCCAGCAGCTTAGACCCCTACGGGCAGCCCCAGCATTTT.

The genes are TRBV10-3 and TRBJ1-1; 8 nucleotides agree with TRBD1. The CDR3 totals 13 residues. Losses at the gene ends were 5 bases for V and 6 bases for J; bases not matched to a gene: 5. Per the germline V gene, CDR1 is ENHRY and CDR2 is SYGVKD. CDR3 loop: CAISKTGEAEAFF. CDR3 DNA: TGTGCCATCAGTAAGACAGGGGAGGCTGAAGCTTTCTTT.

The V and J genes are TRBV27 and TRBJ1-6, with a possible D match to TRBD1 (5 bases). CDR1 is MNHEY and CDR2 is SMNVEV in the germline V gene (reference sequence). CDR3 length: 18 residues. Trimming stripped 5 bases from V and 6 bases from J, with 23 bases between. DNA for the CDR3: TGTGCCAGCAGTCCCGACCCGACCTTCGACAGACCTAATTCACCCCTCCACTTT. Its translation: CASSPDPTFDRPNSPLHF.

The chain's CDR3 is CASSQSGGAYNEQFF. The CDR3 bases are TGTGCCAGCAGCCAGAGCGGGGGGGCCTACAATGAGCAGTTCTTC. V usage is TRBV2 and J usage is TRBJ2-1; TRBD2 agrees at 10 bases. Germline CDR1 is SNHLY and CDR2 is FYNNEI. The CDR3 is 15 residues long. V was clipped by 6 bases and J by 2 bases; unmatched bases: 4.

Only one count was recorded for this clone. The CDR3 spells CSVEGAGNEKLFF. CDR3 nucleotide sequence: TGCAGCGTGGAGGGGGCCGGGAATGAAAAACTGTTTTTT. V and J are TRBV29-1 and TRBJ1-4; 7 nucleotides line up with TRBD1. This CDR3 comprises 13 residues. Trimming took 6 bases from V and 5 from J; bases not matched to a gene: 6. Looked up from germline, CDR1 is SQVTM and CDR2 is ANQGSEA.

V usage is TRBV24-1 and J usage is TRBJ1-4; D may be TRBD1 (6 bases). The CDR3 loop spans 15 amino acids. V was clipped by 0 bases and J by 8 bases, with 12 bases between them. Germline lookup yields CDR1 KGHDR and CDR2 SFDVKD. The CDR3 here is CATSDLRRGREKLFF. The DNA of the CDR3 is TGTGCCACCAGTGATTTGCGCAGGGGTCGGGAAAAACTGTTTTTT.

V gene TRBV19 combines with J gene TRBJ1-5; no definite D call. The germline gives CDR1 LNHDA, CDR2 SQIVND (reference sequence). The ends were cut back, 3 bases at V and 6 bases at J, with 12 bases in the middle. The CDR3 extends over 14 amino acids. The CDR3 nucleotides read TGTGCCAGTAGTATGCTTGAGGGATCTCAGCCCCAGCATTTT. It yields the protein CASSMLEGSQPQHF.